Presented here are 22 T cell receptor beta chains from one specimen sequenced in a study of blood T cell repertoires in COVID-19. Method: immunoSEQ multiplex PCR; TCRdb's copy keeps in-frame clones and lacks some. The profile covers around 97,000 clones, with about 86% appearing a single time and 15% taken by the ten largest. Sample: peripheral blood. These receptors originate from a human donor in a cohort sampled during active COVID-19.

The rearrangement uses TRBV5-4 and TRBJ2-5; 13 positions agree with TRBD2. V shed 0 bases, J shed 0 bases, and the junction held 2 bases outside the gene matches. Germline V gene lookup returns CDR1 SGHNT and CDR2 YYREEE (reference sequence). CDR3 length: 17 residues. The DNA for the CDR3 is TGTGCCAGCAGCTTGGTACTAGCGGGGGGGTACCAAGAGACCCAGTACTTC. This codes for CASSLVLAGGYQETQYF.

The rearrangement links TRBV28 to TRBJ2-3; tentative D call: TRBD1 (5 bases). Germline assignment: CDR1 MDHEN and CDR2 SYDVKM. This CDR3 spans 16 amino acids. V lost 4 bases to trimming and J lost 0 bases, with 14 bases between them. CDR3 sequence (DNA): TGTGCCAGCAGTTCTAACAGGTACCCTAGCACAGATACGCAGTATTTT. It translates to CASSSNRYPSTDTQYF.

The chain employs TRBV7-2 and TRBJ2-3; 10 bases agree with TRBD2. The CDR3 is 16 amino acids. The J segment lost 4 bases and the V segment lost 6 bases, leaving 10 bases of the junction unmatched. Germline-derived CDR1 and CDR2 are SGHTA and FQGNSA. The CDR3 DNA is TGTGCCAGCAGTCGAGGCCTAGCGGGAGTAGCAGATACGCAGTATTTT. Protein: CASSRGLAGVADTQYF.

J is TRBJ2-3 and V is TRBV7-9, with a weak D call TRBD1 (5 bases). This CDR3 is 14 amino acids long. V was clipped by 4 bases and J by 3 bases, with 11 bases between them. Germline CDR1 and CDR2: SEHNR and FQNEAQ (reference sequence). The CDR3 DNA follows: TGTGCCAGCAGCTCATTGACAGCTACAGATACGCAGTATTTT. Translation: CASSSLTATDTQYF.

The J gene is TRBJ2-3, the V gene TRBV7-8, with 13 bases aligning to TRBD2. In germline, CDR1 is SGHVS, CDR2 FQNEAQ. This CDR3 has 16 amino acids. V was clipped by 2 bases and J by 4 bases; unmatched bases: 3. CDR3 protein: CASSLTSGRGPDTQYF. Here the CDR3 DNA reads TGTGCCAGCAGCTTAACTAGCGGGAGGGGGCCAGATACGCAGTATTTT.

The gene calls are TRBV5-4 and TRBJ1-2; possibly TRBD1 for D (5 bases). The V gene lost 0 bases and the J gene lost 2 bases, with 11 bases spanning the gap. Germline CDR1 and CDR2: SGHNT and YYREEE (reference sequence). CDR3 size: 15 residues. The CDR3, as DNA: TGTGCCAGCAGCTTGGAATTCGCAGGGAACTATGGCTACACCTTC. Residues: CASSLEFAGNYGYTF.

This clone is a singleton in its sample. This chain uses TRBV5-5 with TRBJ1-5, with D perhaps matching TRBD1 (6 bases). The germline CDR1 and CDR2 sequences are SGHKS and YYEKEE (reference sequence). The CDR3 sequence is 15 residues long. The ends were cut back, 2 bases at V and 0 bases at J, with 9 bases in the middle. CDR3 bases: TGTGCCAGCAGCTTCCGGGACAATAGCAATCAGCCCCAGCATTTT. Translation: CASSFRDNSNQPQHF.

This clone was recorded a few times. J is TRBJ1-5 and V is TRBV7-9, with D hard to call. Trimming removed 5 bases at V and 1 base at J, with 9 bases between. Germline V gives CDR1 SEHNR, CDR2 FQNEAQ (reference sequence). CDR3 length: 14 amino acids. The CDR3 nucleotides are TGTGCCAGCAGCCCTAACTGGAGCAATCAGCCCCAGCATTTT. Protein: CASSPNWSNQPQHF. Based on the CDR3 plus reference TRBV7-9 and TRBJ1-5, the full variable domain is DTGVSQNPRHKITKRGQNVTFRCDPISEHNRLYWYRQTLGQGPEFLTYFQNEAQLEKSRLLSDRFSAERPKGSFSTLEIQRTEQGDSAMYLCASSPNWSNQPQHFGDGTRLSIL.

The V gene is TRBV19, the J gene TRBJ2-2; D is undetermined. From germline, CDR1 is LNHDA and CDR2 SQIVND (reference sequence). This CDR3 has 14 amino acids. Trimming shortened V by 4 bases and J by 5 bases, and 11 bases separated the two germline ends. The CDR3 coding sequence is TGTGCCAGTAGTACTCAACATGCTACCGGGGAGCTGTTTTTT. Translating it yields CASSTQHATGELFF.

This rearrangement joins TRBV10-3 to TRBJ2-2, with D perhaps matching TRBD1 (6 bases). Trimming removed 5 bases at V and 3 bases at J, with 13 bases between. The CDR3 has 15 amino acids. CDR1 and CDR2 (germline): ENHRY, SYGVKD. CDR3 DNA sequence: TGTGCCATCAGTCGGGACAACCAGGACACCGGGGAGCTGTTTTTT. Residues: CAISRDNQDTGELFF.

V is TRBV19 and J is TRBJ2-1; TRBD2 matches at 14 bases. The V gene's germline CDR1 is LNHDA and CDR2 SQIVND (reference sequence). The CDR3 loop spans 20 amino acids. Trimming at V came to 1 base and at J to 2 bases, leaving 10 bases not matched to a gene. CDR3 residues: CASSIGGLAGEFDTYNEQFF. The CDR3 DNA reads TGTGCCAGTAGTATAGGGGGACTAGCGGGAGAATTTGATACCTACAATGAGCAGTTCTTC.

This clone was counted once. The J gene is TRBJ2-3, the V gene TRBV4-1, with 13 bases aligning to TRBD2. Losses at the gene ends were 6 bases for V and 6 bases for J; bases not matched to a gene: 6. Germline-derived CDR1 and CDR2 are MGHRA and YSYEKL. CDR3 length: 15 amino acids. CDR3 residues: CASRKLAGGADTQYF. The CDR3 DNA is TGCGCCAGCAGGAAACTAGCGGGGGGGGCGGATACGCAGTATTTT.

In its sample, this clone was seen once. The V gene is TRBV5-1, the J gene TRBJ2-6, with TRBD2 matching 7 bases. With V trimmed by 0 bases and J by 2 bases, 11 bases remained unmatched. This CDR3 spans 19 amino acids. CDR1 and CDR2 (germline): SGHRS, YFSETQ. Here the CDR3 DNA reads TGCGCCAGCAGCTTGGGGCAGCGGGGCGACGGGACTGGGGCCAACGTCCTGACTTTC. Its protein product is CASSLGQRGDGTGANVLTF.

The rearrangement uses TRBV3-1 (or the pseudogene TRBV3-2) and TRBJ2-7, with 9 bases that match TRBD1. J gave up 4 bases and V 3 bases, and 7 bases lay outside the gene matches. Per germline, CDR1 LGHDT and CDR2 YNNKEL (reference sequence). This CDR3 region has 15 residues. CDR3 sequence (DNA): TGTGCCAGCAGCCACCTCCGGGACAGGGTGTACGAGCAGTACTTC. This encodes CASSHLRDRVYEQYF.

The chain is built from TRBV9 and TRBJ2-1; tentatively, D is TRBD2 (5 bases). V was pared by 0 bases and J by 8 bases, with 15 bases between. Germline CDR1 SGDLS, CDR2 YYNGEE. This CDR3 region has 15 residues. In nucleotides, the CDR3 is TGTGCCAGCAGCGTAGTCCCCACGGGGAACTATGAGCAGTTCTTC. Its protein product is CASSVVPTGNYEQFF.

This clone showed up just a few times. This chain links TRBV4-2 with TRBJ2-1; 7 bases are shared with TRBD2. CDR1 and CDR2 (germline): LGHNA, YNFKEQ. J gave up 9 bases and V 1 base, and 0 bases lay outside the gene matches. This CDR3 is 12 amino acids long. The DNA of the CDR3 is TGTGCCAGCAGCCAAGCGGGGGGTGAGCAGTTCTTC. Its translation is CASSQAGGEQFF.

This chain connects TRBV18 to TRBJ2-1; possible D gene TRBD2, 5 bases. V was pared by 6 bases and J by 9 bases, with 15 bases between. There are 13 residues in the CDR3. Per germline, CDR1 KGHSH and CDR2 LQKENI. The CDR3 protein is CASSPQMGAEQFF. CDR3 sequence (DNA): TGTGCCAGCTCCCCCCAGATGGGAGCTGAGCAGTTCTTC.

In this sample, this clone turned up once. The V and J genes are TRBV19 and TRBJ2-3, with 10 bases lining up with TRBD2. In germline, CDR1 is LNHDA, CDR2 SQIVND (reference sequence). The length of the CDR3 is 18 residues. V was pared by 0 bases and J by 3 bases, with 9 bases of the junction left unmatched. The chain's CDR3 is CASSIDPPGTSATDTQYF. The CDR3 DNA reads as TGTGCCAGTAGTATAGATCCCCCCGGGACTAGCGCAACAGATACGCAGTATTTT.

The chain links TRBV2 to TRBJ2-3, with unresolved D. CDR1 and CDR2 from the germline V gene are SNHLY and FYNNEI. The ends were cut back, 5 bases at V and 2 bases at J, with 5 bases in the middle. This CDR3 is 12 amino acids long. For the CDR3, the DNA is TGTGCCAGCAGTTTTAACACAGATACGCAGTATTTT. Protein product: CASSFNTDTQYF.

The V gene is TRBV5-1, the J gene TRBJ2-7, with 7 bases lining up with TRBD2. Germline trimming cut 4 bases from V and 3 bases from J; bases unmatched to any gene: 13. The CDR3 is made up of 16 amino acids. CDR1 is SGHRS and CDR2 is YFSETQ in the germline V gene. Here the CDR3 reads CASSPRGSGSFYEQYF. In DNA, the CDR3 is TGCGCCAGCAGCCCGAGGGGTAGCGGGTCCTTCTACGAGCAGTACTTC.

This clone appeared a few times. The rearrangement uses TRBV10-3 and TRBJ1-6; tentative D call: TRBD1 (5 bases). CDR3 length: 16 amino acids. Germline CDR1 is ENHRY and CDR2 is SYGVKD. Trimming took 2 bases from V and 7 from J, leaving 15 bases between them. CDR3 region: CAISEGGDLWNSPLHF. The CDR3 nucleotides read TGTGCCATCAGTGAGGGGGGGGATCTCTGGAATTCACCCCTCCACTTT.

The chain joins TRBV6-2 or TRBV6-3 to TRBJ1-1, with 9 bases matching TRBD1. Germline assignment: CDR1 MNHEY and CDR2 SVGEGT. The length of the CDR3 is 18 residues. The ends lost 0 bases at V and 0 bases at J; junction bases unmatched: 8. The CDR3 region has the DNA TGTGCCAGCAGTTACTCGAGACAGGGGGTTCTCATGAACACTGAAGCTTTCTTT. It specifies CASSYSRQGVLMNTEAFF.